This TCR beta chain originates from a study of OX40 agonist ivuxolimab in advanced cancers. TCRdb's copy holds only in-frame clones and misses some; the assay was immunoSEQ multiplex PCR. The sample holds about 55,000 clones, around 86% seen once. This clonotype was obtained from an adult with an advanced solid tumor such as melanoma, head and neck, liver or kidney cancer. The sequences come from CD4+ or CD8+ T cells sorted from blood, collected in a trial of the OX40 agonist ivuxolimab.

The CDR3 bases are TGCGCCAGCAGCCTACCCGGGACAGGGGCCTACGAGCAGTACTTC. Its translation is CASSLPGTGAYEQYF. This chain uses TRBV4-1 with TRBJ2-7; 10 bases fit TRBD1. Germline V gene sequence: CDR1 MGHRA, CDR2 YSYEKL. V gave up 4 bases and J gave up 2 bases; unmatched junction bases: 5. This CDR3 is built from 15 residues.